This T cell receptor beta chain was documented in a study of breast tumors, draining lymph nodes, adjacent tissues (dated by TCRdb to the mid-2010s). Turning to the overall study: Breast cancer patients provided tumor, adjacent nontumor tissue and axillary lymph nodes, and the study compared the TCR beta repertoires across these three sources. In human breast cancer, the study set out to assess how tumor, surrounding tissue and draining lymph node repertoires relate to one another and whether T cells might be exchanged between them. The research as a whole found: T-cell repertoire diversity in tumors was found to be lower than in lymph nodes but higher than in nontumor tissue, and preferential V and J gene usage was observed. The study presented the conclusion that tumor T cells originate in lymph nodes as consistent with a hypothesis, not as something directly demonstrated. A scenario in which most tumor T cells derive from the lymph node and then expand within tumor tissue was judged to be consistent with the data. In luminal-like breast cancer, tumor and nontumor tissue repertoires resembled each other significantly more than in basal-like breast cancer.

Lymph node samples came from the axillary draining lymph nodes of breast cancer patients. The CDR3 measures 14 amino acids from cysteine to phenylalanine. The sequence is cut down to CDR3 DNA, 42 bases in frame from base 1. The germline V gene (reference sequence) yields LGHDT for CDR1 and YNNKEL for CDR2. V lost 5 bases and J lost 4 bases, and the count of bases not matched to a germline gene is 4. This clonotype was picked up many times. The specificity of this receptor is unknown. One base away there is no much larger clone; base qualities are not given. Sequencing was performed on an Illumina HiSeq 2000. TCR beta chain libraries were generated by multiplex PCR amplification. The amplified TCR beta chain products were analyzed by high-throughput sequencing. TCRdb reran the public reads through fastp at Q25 and MiXCR, keeping productive beta chains. Every CDR3 protein is listed once, alongside the most common genes and DNA of its rows. A total of some 100,000 distinct CDR3 sequences appear in this sample, around 21% of them only once. Of the sample, around 1.2% falls within the top ten clones.

The material sequenced was axillary lymph node tissue. The TCR originated in a female donor with breast cancer. Some clones in this sample may be carry-over from other donors' samples. This receptor chain uses TRBV3-1 and TRBJ1-2, and 10 junctional nucleotides match TRBD1. The nucleotide sequence reads TGTGCCAGCAGCATAAGGACAGGGGGCTATGGCTACACCTTC. It translates as CASSIRTGGYGYTF.